Sequencing of this TCR beta chain was carried out in a study of T cell repertoires in cytomegalovirus infection (dated by TCRdb to about 2019). Describing the broader study: Donor HLA type was relevant to the analysis, because carriage of CMV infection together with the matching HLA type was indicated by public TCR beta signatures. Results the study describes overall, beyond this receptor: Carriers of CMV infection plus the relevant HLA type were discriminated by the cumulative frequency of public TCR beta family members in the study cohort and in an independent approximately 360-donor cohort. The ex vivo response was dominated by HLA-C-restricted CMV-specific TCR beta clonotypes, which also provided the single most frequent clonotype in two of eight donors.

On this clonotype: What antigen it recognizes has not been identified. Base quality data are lacking; no much larger clone is found one base away.

The sequencing machine was an Illumina HiSeq 1500. The public reads were run again by TCRdb, first through fastp at Q25 and then through MiXCR, and only productive beta chains were kept. Each CDR3 protein gets just one entry, which takes the most common genes and DNA from the rows behind it. This sample gives some 400,000 distinct CDR3 sequences in total; 15% to 20% of them show up just once. 8.7% of the sample lies in the top ten. The CDR3 numbers 19 residues from cysteine through phenylalanine. CDR3 DNA is the only sequence kept; it has 57 bases, read in frame from the first base. According to the germline V gene, CDR1 reads SGHRS and CDR2 reads YFSETQ. The V end gives up 4 bases and the J end 0 bases, leaving 15 bases in the junction not matched to a gene.

Recombination joined TRBV5-1 with TRBJ1-5, and TRBD1 aligns with 8 junction nucleotides. This sequence was found in a human donor in good health (CMV status not recorded). Some clones in this sample may be carry-over from other donors' samples. The sample consisted of PBMCs. The CDR3 here reads CASSIANTGGSGSNQPQHF. The DNA sequence is given as TGCGCCAGCAGCATCGCCAATACAGGGGGGTCGGGTAGCAATCAGCCCCAGCATTTT.